This entry concerns a single TCR beta chain. This sample is drawn from a study of blood T cell repertoires in COVID-19. Whole-study context: Sites in the United States, Italy and Spain provided acute and convalescent COVID-19 samples. T cells, B-cell-depleted T cells, or PBMCs supplied cDNA or gDNA.

Adults between roughly 18 and 90 years of age took part from about 24 US areas. Recovered participants had two consecutive negative NP/OP PCR tests, healthcare professional clearance, or symptom resolution. Sequencing was performed with immunoSEQ multiplex PCR; in TCRdb, only in-frame clones are kept and a portion is missing. There are approximately 200,000 clones in the sample; about 80% occur only once, and about 1.7% lies in the top ten. Trimming cost V 4 bases and J 0 bases; bases outside gene matches: 1. The CDR3 runs 14 residues. Germline V gene data show CDR1 as LGHNA and CDR2 as YNFKEQ. This clonotype was sampled from a man in his fifties or sixties who had recovered from COVID-19. The specimen sequenced was PBMCs or T cells enriched from blood (not recorded which). V usage is TRBV4-2 and J usage is TRBJ1-1; 8 bases agree with TRBD1. Here the CDR3 DNA reads TGTGCCAGCAGCCCGGACAGGGTGAACACTGAAGCTTTCTTT. As protein: CASSPDRVNTEAFF.